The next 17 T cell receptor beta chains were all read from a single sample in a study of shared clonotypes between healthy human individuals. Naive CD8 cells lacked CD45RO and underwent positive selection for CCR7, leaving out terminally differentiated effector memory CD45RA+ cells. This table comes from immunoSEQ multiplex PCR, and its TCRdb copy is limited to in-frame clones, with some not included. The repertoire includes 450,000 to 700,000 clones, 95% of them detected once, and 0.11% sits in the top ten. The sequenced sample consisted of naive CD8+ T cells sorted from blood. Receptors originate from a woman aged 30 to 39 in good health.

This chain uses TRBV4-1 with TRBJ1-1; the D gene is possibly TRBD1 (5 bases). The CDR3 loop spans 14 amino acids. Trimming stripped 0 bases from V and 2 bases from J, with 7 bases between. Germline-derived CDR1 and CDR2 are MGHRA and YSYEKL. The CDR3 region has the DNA TGCGCCAGCAGCCAAGATCAGGGAAACACTGAAGCTTTCTTT. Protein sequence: CASSQDQGNTEAFF.

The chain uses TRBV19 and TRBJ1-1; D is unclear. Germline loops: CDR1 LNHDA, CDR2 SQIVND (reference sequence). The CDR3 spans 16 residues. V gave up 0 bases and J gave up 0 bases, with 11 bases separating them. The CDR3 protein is CASSIDREGLNTEAFF. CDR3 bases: TGTGCCAGTAGTATAGATCGTGAAGGCTTGAACACTGAAGCTTTCTTT.

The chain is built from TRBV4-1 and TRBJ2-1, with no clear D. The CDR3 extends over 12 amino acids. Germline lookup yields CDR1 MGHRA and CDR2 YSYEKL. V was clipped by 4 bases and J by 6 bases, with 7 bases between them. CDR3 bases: TGCGCCAGCAGCCTGGTGGGCAATGAGCAGTTCTTC. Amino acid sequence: CASSLVGNEQFF.

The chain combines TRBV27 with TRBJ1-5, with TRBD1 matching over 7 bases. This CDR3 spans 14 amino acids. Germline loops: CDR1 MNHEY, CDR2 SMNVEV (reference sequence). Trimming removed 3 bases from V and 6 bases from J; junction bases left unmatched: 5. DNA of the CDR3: TGTGCCAGCAGTTTGACAGGGAGTGTTCAGCCCCAGCATTTT. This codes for CASSLTGSVQPQHF.

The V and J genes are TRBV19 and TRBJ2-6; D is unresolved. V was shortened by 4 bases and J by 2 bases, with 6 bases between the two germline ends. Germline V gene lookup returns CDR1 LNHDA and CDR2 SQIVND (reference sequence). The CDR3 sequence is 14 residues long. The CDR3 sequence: CASSNIPGANVLTF. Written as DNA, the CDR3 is TGTGCCAGTAGTAACATACCTGGGGCCAACGTCCTGACTTTC.

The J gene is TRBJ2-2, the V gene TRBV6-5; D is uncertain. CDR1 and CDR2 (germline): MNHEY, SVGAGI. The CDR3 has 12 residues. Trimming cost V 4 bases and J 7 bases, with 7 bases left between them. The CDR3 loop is CASSFNHGELFF. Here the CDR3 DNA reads TGTGCCAGCAGTTTTAATCACGGGGAGCTGTTTTTT.

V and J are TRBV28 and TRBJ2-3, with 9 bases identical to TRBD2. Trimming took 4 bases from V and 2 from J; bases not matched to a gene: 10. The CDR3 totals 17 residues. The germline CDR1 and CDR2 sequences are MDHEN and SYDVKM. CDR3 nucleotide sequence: TGTGCCAGCAGTTCCCGAGCCGGGACTAGCAACACAGATACGCAGTATTTT. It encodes CASSSRAGTSNTDTQYF.

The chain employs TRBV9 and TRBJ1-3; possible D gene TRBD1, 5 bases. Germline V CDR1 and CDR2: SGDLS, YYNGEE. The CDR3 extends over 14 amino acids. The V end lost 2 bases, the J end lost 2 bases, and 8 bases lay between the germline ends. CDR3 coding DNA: TGTGCCAGCAGCGTCTGGGACGCTGGAAACACCATATATTTT. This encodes CASSVWDAGNTIYF. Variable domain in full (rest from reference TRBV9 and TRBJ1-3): DSGVTQTPKHLITATGQRVTLRCSPRSGDLSVYWYQQSLDQGLQFLIQYYNGEERAKGNILERFSAQQFPDLHSELNLSSLELGDSALYFCASSVWDAGNTIYFGEGSWLTVV.

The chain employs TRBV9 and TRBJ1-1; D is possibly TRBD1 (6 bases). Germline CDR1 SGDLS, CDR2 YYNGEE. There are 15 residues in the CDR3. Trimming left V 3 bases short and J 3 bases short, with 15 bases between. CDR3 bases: TGTGCCAGCAGCGAGGGACTATCAGGGGACACTGAAGCTTTCTTT. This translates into CASSEGLSGDTEAFF.

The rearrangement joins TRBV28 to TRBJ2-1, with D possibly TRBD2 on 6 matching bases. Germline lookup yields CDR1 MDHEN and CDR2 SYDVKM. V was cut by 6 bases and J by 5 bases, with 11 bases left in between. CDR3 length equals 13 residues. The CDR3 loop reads CASSDSGDNEQFF. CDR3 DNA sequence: TGTGCCAGCAGCGATAGCGGTGACAATGAGCAGTTCTTC.

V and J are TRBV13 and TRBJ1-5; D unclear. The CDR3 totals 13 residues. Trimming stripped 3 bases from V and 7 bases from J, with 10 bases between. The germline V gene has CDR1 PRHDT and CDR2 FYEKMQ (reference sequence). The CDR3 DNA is TGTGCCAGCAGCTTCCAGGAGACACAGCCCCAGCATTTT. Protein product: CASSFQETQPQHF.

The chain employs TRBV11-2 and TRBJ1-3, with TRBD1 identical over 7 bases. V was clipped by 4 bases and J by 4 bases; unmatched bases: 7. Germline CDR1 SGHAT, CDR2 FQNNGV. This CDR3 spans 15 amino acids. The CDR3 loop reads CASSSRQGAGNTIYF. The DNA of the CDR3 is TGTGCCAGCAGCTCAAGACAGGGCGCAGGAAACACCATATATTTT.

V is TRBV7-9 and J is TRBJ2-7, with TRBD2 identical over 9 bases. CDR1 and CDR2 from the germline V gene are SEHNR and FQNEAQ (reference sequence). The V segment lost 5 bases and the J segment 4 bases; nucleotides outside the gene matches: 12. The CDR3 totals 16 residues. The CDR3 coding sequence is TGTGCCAGCAGCCCCCCTTTTAGCGGGAGTATGTACGAGCAGTACTTC. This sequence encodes CASSPPFSGSMYEQYF.

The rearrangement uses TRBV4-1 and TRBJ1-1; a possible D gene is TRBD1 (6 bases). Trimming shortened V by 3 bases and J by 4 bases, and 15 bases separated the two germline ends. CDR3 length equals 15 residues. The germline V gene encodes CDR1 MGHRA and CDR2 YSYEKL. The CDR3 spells CASSHSEGGGTEAFF. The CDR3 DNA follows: TGCGCCAGCAGCCATTCCGAGGGGGGGGGCACTGAAGCTTTCTTT.

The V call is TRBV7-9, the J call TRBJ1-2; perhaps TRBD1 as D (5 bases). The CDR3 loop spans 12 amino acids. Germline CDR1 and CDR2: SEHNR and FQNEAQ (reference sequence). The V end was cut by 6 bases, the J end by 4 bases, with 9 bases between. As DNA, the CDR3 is TGTGCCAGCAGGGAGGGGACCTATGGCTACACCTTC. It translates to CASREGTYGYTF. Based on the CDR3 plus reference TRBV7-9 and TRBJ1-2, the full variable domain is DTGVSQNPRHKITKRGQNVTFRCDPISEHNRLYWYRQTLGQGPEFLTYFQNEAQLEKSRLLSDRFSAERPKGSFSTLEIQRTEQGDSAMYLCASREGTYGYTFGSGTRLTVV.

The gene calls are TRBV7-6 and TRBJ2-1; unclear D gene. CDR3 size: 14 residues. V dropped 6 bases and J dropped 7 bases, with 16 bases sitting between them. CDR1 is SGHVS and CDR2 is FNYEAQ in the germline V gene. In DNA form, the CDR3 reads TGTGCCAGCAGGAGAAGAGCCGACGTAAATGAGCAGTTCTTC. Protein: CASRRRADVNEQFF.

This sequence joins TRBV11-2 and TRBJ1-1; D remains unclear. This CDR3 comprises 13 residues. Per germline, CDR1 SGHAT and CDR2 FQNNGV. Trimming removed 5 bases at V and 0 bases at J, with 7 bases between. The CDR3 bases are TGTGCCAGCAGCCCAACTCTGAACACTGAAGCTTTCTTT. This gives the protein CASSPTLNTEAFF.